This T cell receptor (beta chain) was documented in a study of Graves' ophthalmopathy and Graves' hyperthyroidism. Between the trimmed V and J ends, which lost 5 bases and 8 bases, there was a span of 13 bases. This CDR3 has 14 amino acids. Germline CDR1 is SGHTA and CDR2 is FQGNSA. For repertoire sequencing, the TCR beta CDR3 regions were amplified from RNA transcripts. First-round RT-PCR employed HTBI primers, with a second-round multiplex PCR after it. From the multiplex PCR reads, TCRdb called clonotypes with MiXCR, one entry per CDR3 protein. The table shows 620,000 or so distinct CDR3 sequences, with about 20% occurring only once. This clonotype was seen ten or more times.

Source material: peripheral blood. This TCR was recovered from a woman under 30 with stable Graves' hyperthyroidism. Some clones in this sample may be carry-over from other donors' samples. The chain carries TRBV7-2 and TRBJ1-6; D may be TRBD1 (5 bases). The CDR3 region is CASSLRVFDSPLHF. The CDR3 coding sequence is TGTGCCAGCAGCCTCAGGGTGTTCGATTCACCCCTCCACTTT.